Sequencing of this T cell receptor beta chain was carried out in a study of cytomegalovirus exposure and HLA in healthy donors. Findings and caveats of the study: TCR beta V- and J-gene trimming was later associated with a missense DCLRE1C variant. Relative to equally common others, HLA-associated TCR beta chains showed greater clonal expansion in a later analysis.

Germline V CDR1 and CDR2: KGHSH, LQKENI. The CDR3 length is 14 residues. V dropped 4 bases and J dropped 0 bases, with 9 bases sitting between them. The study ran its PCR with 60 Vbeta and 13 Jbeta primers. Data came from immunoSEQ multiplex PCR; TCRdb stores just in-frame clones and leaves some out. The sample features more than 200,000 clones, with roughly 0.98% in its top ten. As concerns this clone: Antigen unknown.

The sequencing input was PBMCs. The chain employs TRBV18 and TRBJ1-1; tentative D call: TRBD1 (6 bases). The TCR comes from a woman aged 25 to 45 in good health and CMV-seropositive. CDR3: CASSLQGLNTEAFF. The CDR3 coding sequence is TGTGCCAGCTCACTTCAGGGGTTGAACACTGAAGCTTTCTTT.